Sequencing of this T cell receptor (beta chain) was carried out in a study of blood T cell repertoires in COVID-19. Using immunoSEQ multiplex PCR, the repertoire was profiled, and TCRdb retains in-frame clones only, with some absent. The top ten hold approximately 2% of the sample, which has some 270,000 clones, roughly 86% seen once. Trimming stripped 2 bases from V and 2 bases from J, with 11 bases between. The CDR3 contains 14 residues. The V gene's germline CDR1 is SGHDT and CDR2 YYEEEE. Sequencing was performed on PBMCs or T cells enriched from blood (not recorded which). The chain uses TRBV5-6 and TRBJ2-7, with D maybe TRBD1 (6 bases). This clonotype originated in a woman aged 55-69 years who had recovered from COVID-19. In nucleotides, the CDR3 is TGTGCCAGCAGCTTTTTACAGGGTACCTACGAGCAGTACTTC. It codes for CASSFLQGTYEQYF.